This TCR beta chain was obtained from a study of Graves' ophthalmopathy and Graves' hyperthyroidism. The wider study: There was a collection of peripheral blood at initial diagnosis, before any treatment. Whole-study results and caveats: Blood also held most thyroid clonotypes expanded above 0.001 frequency. Separation of ophthalmopathy from stable hyperthyroidism was achieved by a 13-signature model, at around 89% sensitivity and roughly 77% specificity.

Hyperthyroidism patients were newly diagnosed, under 2 months' duration, aged 18 to 65. Scientists amplified the TCR beta CDR3 regions from RNA transcripts. Second-round multiplex PCR followed a first-round RT-PCR using HTBI primers. A single record per CDR3 protein comes from TCRdb applying MiXCR to the multiplex PCR reads. The sample has roughly 610,000 distinct CDR3 sequences, about 20% seen once. Germline assignment: CDR1 MNHEY and CDR2 SVGAGI. V dropped 2 bases and J dropped 3 bases, with 20 bases sitting between them. CDR3 size: 17 residues. As for this clonotype: Its antigen is not identified.

The specimen sequenced was peripheral blood. The J gene is TRBJ2-7, the V gene TRBV6-5, with a weak D call TRBD2 (5 bases). This clonotype was obtained from a woman younger than 30 with stable Graves' hyperthyroidism. Some clones in this sample may be carry-over from other donors' samples. DNA of the CDR3: TGTGCCAGCAGTTACCCAGACGTGAGGACTCGAAACTACGAGCAGTACTTC. Its translation is CASSYPDVRTRNYEQYF.